This T cell receptor (beta chain) was recorded in a study of cytomegalovirus exposure and HLA in healthy donors. Study-wide points: An analysis done earlier found most TCR beta V segments productive about 90% or about 30% of the time. Several of the most significant clusters were apparently associated with common viral pathogens in a later analysis.

CDR1 and CDR2 (germline): SGHDT, YYEEEE. V lost 2 bases and J 0 bases, leaving 4 bases between the germline ends. CDR3 length: 13 amino acids. PCR used 60 Vbeta primers and 13 Jbeta primers. Profiling relied on immunoSEQ multiplex PCR, and the TCRdb table lists in-frame clones only, not all of them. The data hold 150,000 to 200,000 clones, with around 83% observed a single time. Concerning this clone itself: What it binds is unknown.

This receptor was taken from a man aged 40-50 years in good health and CMV-seropositive. The chain links TRBV5-6 to TRBJ2-3, with D unresolved. The sample comprised PBMCs. The CDR3 DNA reads as TGTGCCAGCAGCTTCGTCAGCACAGATACGCAGTATTTT. Translation gives CASSFVSTDTQYF.